The table lists the clone carrying this TCR beta chain with a count of one. These data come from a study of radiotherapy plus CTLA-4 blockade in lung cancer. Study-wide background: Across the patients, objective responses occurred in approximately 18%, and disease control in about 29%.

With V trimmed by 3 bases and J by 4 bases, 3 bases remained unmatched. Per germline, CDR1 SGHTA and CDR2 FQGNSA. This CDR3 spans 15 amino acids. TCRdb's copy holds only in-frame clones and misses some; the assay was immunoSEQ multiplex PCR. The sample lists around 56,000 clones, roughly 80% occurring once. The sequence was obtained from a human donor with non-small cell lung cancer who had a complete response to radiotherapy plus ipilimumab. The sequenced sample was peripheral blood, obtained from a patient treated with radiotherapy plus ipilimumab. The rearrangement links TRBV7-2 to TRBJ1-3, with 10 bases lining up with TRBD1. CDR3: CASSFDRGLGNTIYF. The CDR3 nucleotides are TGTGCCAGCAGCTTCGACAGGGGGCTCGGAAACACCATATATTTT.